The 20 T cell receptor beta chains below come from one sample, sequenced in a study of post-analysis software for immune sequencing data. Findings and limits, study-wide: Roughly five TRBV segments were significantly more frequent in patients than in controls. TRBV5-6, TRBV5-1 and TRBV20-1 were among these segments.

Unique molecular identifiers featured in each of the TCR beta cDNA libraries. TCRdb itself ran the PCR reads through MiXCR, one entry per CDR3 protein. Among 550,000 to 700,000 distinct CDR3 sequences listed, roughly 45% were seen once. What these receptors recognize is not known. The sample was blood. Every receptor here comes from a girl aged 10 to 17 with multiple sclerosis.

The rearrangement uses TRBV5-1 and TRBJ1-4; TRBD1 matches at 8 bases. Germline-derived CDR1 and CDR2 are SGHRS and YFSETQ. The V and J ends lost 4 bases and 0 bases, in that order; junction bases with no gene match: 5. The CDR3 length is 16 residues. The CDR3 spells CASSIGQGATNEKLFF. DNA of the CDR3: TGCGCCAGCAGCATCGGACAGGGCGCAACTAATGAAAAACTGTTTTTT.

This clonotype was picked up many times. This chain uses TRBV6-2 or TRBV6-3 with TRBJ2-6; the match to TRBD1 covers 8 bases. This CDR3 has 15 residues. From germline, CDR1 is MNHEY and CDR2 SVGEGT. V shed 5 bases and J 2 bases; nucleotides not matched to a gene: 2. The CDR3 sequence: CASSPGGAGANVLTF. The DNA for the CDR3 is TGTGCCAGCAGTCCAGGGGGCGCTGGGGCCAACGTCCTGACTTTC.

The table lists this clonotype with a few counts. The CDR3 loop is CASSFPGPIYEQYF. CDR3 in DNA: TGTGCCAGCAGCTTCCCGGGACCCATCTACGAGCAGTACTTC. The rearrangement uses TRBV7-2 and TRBJ2-7, with D tentatively TRBD1 or TRBD2 (5 bases each). V lost 3 bases, J lost 3 bases, and 12 bases lay in between. CDR3 length: 14 amino acids. Germline loops: CDR1 SGHTA, CDR2 FQGNSA.

This sequence joins TRBV2 and TRBJ2-7, with D perhaps matching TRBD1 (6 bases). This CDR3 has 14 amino acids. CDR1 is SNHLY, CDR2 FYNNEI, per germline. The V end was cut by 6 bases, the J end by 0 bases, with 12 bases between. CDR3 amino acids: CASRGQLSSYEQYF. Here the CDR3 DNA reads TGTGCCAGCAGAGGACAGCTTAGCTCCTACGAGCAGTACTTC.

This clonotype has more than one count but fewer than ten. J is TRBJ2-7 and V is TRBV3-1; 9 nucleotides agree with TRBD1. After removal of 4 bases from V and 7 bases from J, the junction contained 5 bases not matched to a gene. The V gene's germline CDR1 is LGHDT and CDR2 YNNKEL (reference sequence). The CDR3 is 13 amino acids. CDR3 loop: CASSRTGEREQYF. The DNA of the CDR3 is TGTGCCAGCAGCCGGACAGGGGAGAGAGAGCAGTACTTC.

The V gene is TRBV28, the J gene TRBJ2-1, with D possibly being TRBD2 (6 bases). V lost 7 bases, J lost 9 bases, and 16 bases lay in between. The CDR3 length is 13 residues. Germline loops: CDR1 MDHEN, CDR2 SYDVKM. The CDR3 sequence is CASIDLALVEQFF. In nucleotides, the CDR3 is TGTGCCAGCATCGATCTAGCGCTCGTTGAGCAGTTCTTC.

The chain uses TRBV5-4 and TRBJ1-2; D uncertain. This CDR3 comprises 15 residues. V was clipped by 7 bases and J by 0 bases, with 16 bases between them. Germline lookup yields CDR1 SGHNT and CDR2 YYREEE (reference sequence). CDR3: CASATPGITNYGYTF. DNA for the CDR3: TGTGCCAGCGCCACTCCGGGGATAACTAACTATGGCTACACCTTC.

This clonotype was observed a handful of times. V is TRBV4-1 and J is TRBJ2-6; TRBD1 might be the D (5 bases). The V gene lost 3 bases and the J gene lost 4 bases, with 19 bases spanning the gap. The CDR3 covers 18 residues. Germline V lookup: CDR1 MGHRA, CDR2 YSYEKL. In nucleotides, the CDR3 is TGCGCCAGCAGCCACACAGGCCCCGCAGGCCGGGGGGCCAACGTCCTGACTTTC. This translates into CASSHTGPAGRGANVLTF.

The V gene is TRBV20-1, the J gene TRBJ1-2; D gene ambiguous. The germline V and J ends were trimmed by 4 bases and 1 base, with 10 bases remaining between them. This CDR3 has 13 amino acids. Germline assignment: CDR1 DFQATT and CDR2 SNEGSKA (reference sequence). The CDR3 DNA reads as TGCAGTGCTATCCCATTGGGTAACTATGGCTACACCTTC. Translated: CSAIPLGNYGYTF.

Regarding this clonotype: The junction shows a germline mismatch at one end, possibly a read error. The rearrangement joins TRBV24-1 to TRBJ2-1; 13 bases match TRBD2. CDR1 KGHDR and CDR2 SFDVKD come from the germline V gene. The length of the CDR3 is 16 residues. Written as DNA, the CDR3 is TGTGCCACCGGTGATTACCGGACTAGCGGGAGAACTGAGCAGTTCTTC. It yields the protein CATGDYRTSGRTEQFF.

This clonotype was detected only a few times. V gene TRBV24-1 combines with J gene TRBJ2-1, with TRBD2 as a possible D gene (5 bases). CDR1 and CDR2 from the germline V gene are KGHDR and SFDVKD. This CDR3 has 18 residues. With 3 bases removed from V and 1 base from J, the gap between germline ends came to 18 bases. CDR3: CATSDRYPTIGSYNEQFF. CDR3 DNA sequence: TGTGCCACCAGTGATCGATACCCGACTATCGGTTCCTACAATGAGCAGTTCTTC.

The rearrangement joins TRBV12-3 or TRBV12-4 to TRBJ2-1; possible D gene TRBD2, 5 bases. The V and J ends lost 6 bases and 9 bases respectively, with 12 bases between them. The CDR3 totals 12 residues. This CDR3 is CASREESREQFF. Here the CDR3 DNA reads TGTGCCAGCAGGGAGGAATCGCGTGAGCAGTTCTTC.

This clonotype was picked up a small number of times. The chain recombines TRBV20-1 with TRBJ2-7; 7 bases line up with TRBD1. CDR1 is DFQATT and CDR2 is SNEGSKA in the germline V gene (reference sequence). The CDR3 runs 12 residues. The J segment lost 5 bases and the V segment lost 6 bases, leaving 7 bases of the junction unmatched. The CDR3 loop reads CSALTGSHEQYF. The DNA of the CDR3 is TGCAGTGCCCTGACAGGGAGCCACGAGCAGTACTTC.

This sequence joins TRBV9 and TRBJ1-1; D gene uncertain. V was trimmed by 2 bases and J by 0 bases, leaving 29 bases between them. The CDR3 has 21 amino acids. CDR1 is SGDLS, CDR2 YYNGEE, per germline. The CDR3: CASSVSIPGNYASRMNTEAFF. CDR3 in DNA: TGTGCCAGCAGCGTTTCAATCCCGGGGAATTACGCCTCCCGTATGAACACTGAAGCTTTCTTT.

This chain connects TRBV7-7 to TRBJ2-5; D may correspond to TRBD1 or TRBD2 (6 bases each). V was pared by 5 bases and J by 2 bases, with 12 bases between. This CDR3 region has 14 residues. In germline, CDR1 is SSHAT, CDR2 FNYEAQ (reference sequence). CDR3 nucleotide sequence: TGTGCCAGCAGCCCCGGGGGCCGGCAAGAGACCCAGTACTTC. Protein sequence: CASSPGGRQETQYF.

The chain couples TRBV12-3 or TRBV12-4 to TRBJ2-1; 11 bases line up with TRBD2. This CDR3 region has 16 residues. V was clipped by 5 bases and J by 6 bases; unmatched bases: 9. The CDR3, as DNA: TGTGCCAGCAGTCCAAGACTAGCGGGACCCCCCAATGAGCAGTTCTTC. Its translation: CASSPRLAGPPNEQFF.

This sequence joins TRBV27 and TRBJ1-2; D possibly corresponds to TRBD1 (6 bases). CDR3 size: 14 residues. The germline CDR1 and CDR2 sequences are MNHEY and SMNVEV (reference sequence). Trimming left V 6 bases short and J 1 base short, with 12 bases between. CDR3 DNA sequence: TGTGCCAGCAGAGGGGCAGGGGTTAACTATGGCTACACCTTC. Residues: CASRGAGVNYGYTF.

As DNA, the CDR3 is TGCAGCGCAGTAGGGGCCGCCAAAGAGACCCAGTACTTC. Its protein product is CSAVGAAKETQYF. This chain joins TRBV29-1 and TRBJ2-5; possibly TRBD1 for D (5 bases). Trimming pared 7 bases from V and 3 bases from J, leaving 15 bases between. The CDR3 length is 13 residues. Germline values: CDR1 SQVTM, CDR2 ANQGSEA. The full variable domain, rest sourced from reference TRBV29-1 and TRBJ2-5, is SAVISQKPSRDICQRGTSLTIQCQVDSQVTMMFWYRQQPGQSLTLIATANQGSEATYESGFVIDKFPISRPNLTFSTLTVSNMSPEDSSIYLCSAVGAAKETQYFGPGTRLLVL.

The rearrangement joins TRBV10-3 to TRBJ2-5; D might be TRBD1 (5 bases). The J call may be faulty, since TRBJ2-7 better matches the DNA end. Germline CDR1 is ENHRY and CDR2 is SYGVKD. This CDR3 comprises 14 residues. The CDR3 nucleotides are TGTGCCATCAGTGACAGGGTTGAAGGGGACGAGCAGTACGTC. Translation: CAISDRVEGDEQYV.

On this clonotype: Relative to the germline gene, one junction end is altered; a read error may explain this. The chain has TRBV5-6 and TRBJ2-4; TRBD2 agrees at 7 bases. The CDR3 is 14 residues long. Germline CDR1 and CDR2: SGHDT and YYEEEE. The CDR3 coding sequence is TGTGCCAGCAGCCAGCGGGACGGAAAAAACATTCACTACTTC. Translating gives CASSQRDGKNIHYF.